This TCR beta chain was sequenced during a study of blood T cell repertoires in COVID-19. Per the original data handling: Quantification of nucleated cells was approximated via reference gene primer amplification. Generated by immunoSEQ multiplex PCR, the TCRdb table keeps only in-frame clones and is missing some. From that table come the V and J calls and clone size; the DNA was used to work out D and trimming. The data contain fewer than 250,000 clones, roughly 81% of them singletons. The germline CDR1 and CDR2 sequences are LGHDT and YNNKEL (reference sequence). The ends lost 0 bases at V and 0 bases at J; junction bases unmatched: 5. This CDR3 contains 16 residues.

Material for sequencing was peripheral blood. This TCR was recovered from a man aged 50-60 years with acute or convalescent COVID-19. The chain joins TRBV3-1 (or the pseudogene TRBV3-2) to TRBJ2-7, with 7 nucleotides matching TRBD2. The CDR3 DNA is TGTGCCAGCAGCCAAGAACCAGCGGGGAACTCCTACGAGCAGTACTTC. It specifies CASSQEPAGNSYEQYF.